Shown below are 30 T cell receptor beta chains from a single sample sequenced in a study of long-term antiretroviral therapy in people with HIV. They ran version v3.0 of the immunoSEQ assay at survey level. TCRdb keeps only in-frame clones here, not all; method: immunoSEQ multiplex PCR. The sample contains around 20,000 clones, about 78% of which appear only once. The sequences come from unsorted PBMCs, collected 0.3 years after starting antiretroviral therapy. These receptors were taken from a woman between 50 and 59 years old with HIV.

This clone has only one observation. The chain is built from TRBV5-1 and TRBJ2-5; TRBD1 matches 7 bases. The germline CDR1 and CDR2 sequences are SGHRS and YFSETQ. V shed 0 bases and J 2 bases; nucleotides not matched to a gene: 10. The CDR3 has 17 amino acids. CDR3 residues: CASSLGGTGQAQETQYF. The CDR3 bases are TGCGCCAGCAGCTTGGGAGGTACTGGACAGGCGCAAGAGACCCAGTACTTC.

The chain joins TRBV7-6 to TRBJ2-7, with D hard to call. In germline, CDR1 is SGHVS, CDR2 FNYEAQ. V was pared by 1 base and J by 3 bases, with 16 bases between. This CDR3 has 16 residues. The CDR3 loop is CASSLEADGTYYEQYF. The DNA of the CDR3 is TGTGCCAGCAGCTTAGAGGCGGACGGAACTTACTACGAGCAGTACTTC.

The chain carries TRBV18 and TRBJ1-5; no firm D call. The length of the CDR3 is 14 residues. Trimming pared 2 bases from V and 1 base from J, leaving 6 bases between. Germline V lookup: CDR1 KGHSH, CDR2 LQKENI. This chain's CDR3 is CASSPALSNQPQHF. The DNA of the CDR3 is TGTGCCAGCTCACCAGCATTAAGCAATCAGCCCCAGCATTTT.

Worth noting for this clone: At one of its ends the junction is not consistent with the germline gene, which may arise from a read error. The rearrangement joins TRBV5-1 to TRBJ2-7, with D possibly being TRBD1 or TRBD2 (5 bases each). The CDR3 runs to 14 residues. Germline CDR1 reads SGHRS; CDR2 reads YFSETQ. CDR3: CASSLLPGSYGQYF. DNA of the CDR3: TGCGCCAGCAGCTTGCTCCCAGGGAGCTACGGGCAGTACTTC.

The J gene is TRBJ1-5, the V gene TRBV7-2; D is uncertain. CDR3 length equals 15 residues. From germline, CDR1 is SGHTA and CDR2 FQGNSA. V lost 1 base and J lost 0, with 7 bases in between. CDR3 residues: CASSLVHGSNQPQHF. CDR3 nucleotides: TGTGCCAGCAGCTTAGTGCACGGTAGCAATCAGCCCCAGCATTTT. Full variable domain (outside the CDR3, taken from reference TRBV7-2 and TRBJ1-5): GAGVSQSPSNKVTEKGKDVELRCDPISGHTALYWYRQSLGQGLEFLIYFQGNSAPDKSGLPSDRFSAERTGGSVSTLTIQRTQQEDSAVYLCASSLVHGSNQPQHFGDGTRLSIL.

V gene TRBV7-8 combines with J gene TRBJ1-1, with D possibly TRBD1 on 6 matching bases. This CDR3 has 17 amino acids. V gave up 0 bases and J gave up 0 bases, with 14 bases separating them. Germline V gene data show CDR1 as SGHVS and CDR2 as FQNEAQ. CDR3 protein: CASSLAMGAGLNTEAFF. The CDR3 DNA reads TGTGCCAGCAGCTTAGCGATGGGGGCGGGGTTGAACACTGAAGCTTTCTTT.

The chain joins TRBV29-1 to TRBJ1-5, with 10 bases identical to TRBD1. This CDR3 has 14 residues. Unmatched junction bases numbered 5, after V lost 4 bases and J lost 5 bases. Germline V gives CDR1 SQVTM, CDR2 ANQGSEA. The CDR3 loop is CSVARGQGDQPQHF. In nucleotides, the CDR3 is TGCAGCGTTGCCCGTGGACAGGGGGATCAGCCCCAGCATTTT.

The chain joins TRBV5-1 to TRBJ2-2, with D perhaps TRBD1 (6 bases). Per the germline V gene, CDR1 is SGHRS and CDR2 is YFSETQ. Trimming stripped 1 base from V and 0 bases from J, with 10 bases between. The CDR3 runs to 16 residues. The CDR3 spells CASSLTGTTNTGELFF. The CDR3 coding sequence is TGCGCCAGCAGCTTGACCGGGACAACGAACACCGGGGAGCTGTTTTTT. Variable domain in full (rest from reference TRBV5-1 and TRBJ2-2): KAGVTQTPRYLIKTRGQQVTLSCSPISGHRSVSWYQQTPGQGLQFLFEYFSETQRNKGNFPGRFSGRQFSNSRSEMNVSTLELGDSALYLCASSLTGTTNTGELFFGEGSRLTVL.

V is TRBV19 and J is TRBJ2-5; D might be TRBD1 (6 bases). The length of the CDR3 is 13 residues. V was cut by 7 bases and J by 3 bases, with 12 bases left in between. The germline V gene encodes CDR1 LNHDA and CDR2 SQIVND (reference sequence). The CDR3 region has the DNA TGTGCCAGTAAACGGAACAGGGAAGAGACCCAGTACTTC. Protein sequence: CASKRNREETQYF.

CDR3 loop: CASSSPGQGNTIYF. The CDR3 DNA reads TGTGCCAGCAGCTCACCGGGACAGGGAAACACCATATATTTT. The genes are TRBV7-8 and TRBJ1-3, with 7 positions matching TRBD1. The germline V gene encodes CDR1 SGHVS and CDR2 FQNEAQ. V lost 4 bases and J lost 4; bases outside the gene matches: 4. CDR3 length: 14 amino acids.

The chain is built from TRBV4-2 and TRBJ1-4, with D possibly matching TRBD1 (5 bases). The V and J ends lost 0 bases and 3 bases respectively, with 8 bases between them. The CDR3 is made up of 15 amino acids. Germline lookup yields CDR1 LGHNA and CDR2 YNFKEQ. CDR3 sequence: CASSQEAGPNEKLFF. In DNA form, the CDR3 reads TGTGCCAGCAGCCAAGAGGCGGGGCCTAATGAAAAACTGTTTTTT.

V and J are TRBV5-1 and TRBJ1-3, with TRBD1 as a possible D gene (5 bases). The germline gives CDR1 SGHRS, CDR2 YFSETQ. The CDR3 has 16 residues. Trimming left V 4 bases short and J 4 bases short, with 18 bases between. CDR3: CASSPDVEGVGNTIYF. The CDR3 region has the DNA TGCGCCAGCAGCCCGGACGTTGAAGGGGTGGGAAACACCATATATTTT.

The CDR3 bases are TGCGCCAGCAGAGGGGCGGGCGGGGCGACTAGCACAGATACGCAGTATTTT. Translating gives CASRGAGGATSTDTQYF. The chain recombines TRBV5-1 with TRBJ2-3, with D possibly TRBD2 on 6 matching bases. CDR1 and CDR2 (germline): SGHRS, YFSETQ. Trimming left V 5 bases short and J 0 bases short, with 19 bases between. The CDR3 loop spans 17 amino acids.

The V call is TRBV2, the J call TRBJ2-3; 9 bases are a match to TRBD1. This CDR3 comprises 13 residues. After removal of 4 bases from V and 4 bases from J, the junction contained 0 bases not matched to a gene. Germline lookup yields CDR1 SNHLY and CDR2 FYNNEI. The CDR3 region is CASSGQGADTQYF. CDR3 sequence (DNA): TGTGCCAGCAGTGGACAGGGGGCAGATACGCAGTATTTT.

The chain joins TRBV9 to TRBJ2-3; 8 nucleotides match TRBD1. Per germline, CDR1 SGDLS and CDR2 YYNGEE. V lost 4 bases to trimming and J lost 3 bases; unmatched junction nucleotides: 4. This CDR3 contains 14 residues. The chain's CDR3 is CASSQRTGTDTQYF. Here the CDR3 DNA reads TGTGCCAGCAGCCAGCGGACAGGGACAGATACGCAGTATTTT.

The rearrangement joins TRBV4-1 to TRBJ1-4, with D possibly being TRBD1 (5 bases). The CDR3 covers 17 residues. Trimming cost V 1 base and J 0 bases, with 12 bases left between them. The germline V gene encodes CDR1 MGHRA and CDR2 YSYEKL. The chain's CDR3 is CASSQGPTGSTNEKLFF. The CDR3 region has the DNA TGCGCCAGCAGCCAAGGACCTACAGGTTCAACTAATGAAAAACTGTTTTTT.

This chain uses TRBV6-1 with TRBJ1-4, with unresolved D. The length of the CDR3 is 15 residues. V dropped 1 base and J dropped 6 bases, with 12 bases sitting between them. Germline CDR1 MNHNS, CDR2 SASEGT. CDR3 residues: CASSEGRRPYEKLFF. CDR3 nucleotide sequence: TGTGCCAGCAGTGAAGGTCGGAGACCTTATGAAAAACTGTTTTTT.

V is TRBV9 and J is TRBJ2-7; TRBD1 aligns across 9 bases. In germline, CDR1 is SGDLS, CDR2 YYNGEE. J was trimmed by 6 bases and V by 3 bases; bases with no gene match: 10. This CDR3 spans 15 amino acids. Here the CDR3 reads CASSAPGQGNREQYF. The CDR3 nucleotides are TGTGCCAGCAGCGCTCCGGGACAGGGTAACCGCGAGCAGTACTTC.

The chain links TRBV6-1 to TRBJ1-6, with 7 bases lining up with TRBD1. V shed 4 bases, J shed 10 bases, and the junction held 13 bases outside the gene matches. This CDR3 has 16 residues. Germline CDR1 and CDR2: MNHNS and SASEGT. CDR3 nucleotide sequence: TGTGCCAGCAGTGCGGGGCTGAGACAGGGAAACTCACCCCTCCACTTT. The encoded protein is CASSAGLRQGNSPLHF.

The rearrangement links TRBV12-5 to TRBJ1-2, with 11 bases identical to TRBD1. The CDR3 has 17 residues. V dropped 2 bases and J dropped 5; count of bases not matched to a gene: 10. Germline V gene sequence: CDR1 LGHNT, CDR2 FRNRAP. In nucleotides, the CDR3 is TGTGCTAGTGGTTTGCAACCGGACAGGGGGCGCCAATATGGCTACACCTTC. Its translation is CASGLQPDRGRQYGYTF.

The CDR3 coding sequence is TGTGCCAGCAGTTTTCTGGCTGAAGCTTTCTTT. The encoded protein is CASSFLAEAFF. V is TRBV28 and J is TRBJ1-1; D is uncertain. Trimming took 3 bases from V and 6 from J, leaving 5 bases between them. This CDR3 is built from 11 residues. The germline CDR1 and CDR2 sequences are MDHEN and SYDVKM.

The V and J genes are TRBV4-1 and TRBJ1-3, with D maybe TRBD1 (5 bases). CDR1 is MGHRA, CDR2 YSYEKL, per germline. The CDR3 is 12 residues long. V was pared by 1 base and J by 7 bases, with 5 bases between. In nucleotides, the CDR3 is TGCGCCAGCAGCCAAGGGGGGAACACCATATATTTT. Translated, it gives CASSQGGNTIYF.

The genes are TRBV7-3 and TRBJ1-1; tentatively, D is TRBD1 (5 bases). This CDR3 is built from 15 residues. V shed 7 bases and J shed 7 bases, with 22 bases lying between them. Germline V gene data show CDR1 as SGHTA and CDR2 as FQGTGA. In DNA, the CDR3 is TGTGCCAGCACTTTAAGGCACAGGTGGGAGATTGAAGCTTTCTTT. This sequence encodes CASTLRHRWEIEAFF. Combining the CDR3 with reference TRBV7-3 and TRBJ1-1 gives the whole variable domain GAGVSQTPSNKVTEKGKYVELRCDPISGHTALYWYRQSLGQGPEFLIYFQGTGAADDSGLPNDRFFAVRPEGSVSTLKIQRTERGDSAVYLCASTLRHRWEIEAFFGQGTRLTVV.

The chain employs TRBV28 and TRBJ2-3; perhaps TRBD1 as D (6 bases). The CDR3 is made up of 16 amino acids. Germline CDR1 MDHEN, CDR2 SYDVKM. Trimming cost V 7 bases and J 0 bases, with 17 bases left between them. CDR3 nucleotides: TGTGCCAGCAACTCCCGGGACACCCCTAGCACAGATACGCAGTATTTT. This sequence encodes CASNSRDTPSTDTQYF.

The V call is TRBV5-6, the J call TRBJ2-4; D possibly corresponds to TRBD2 (6 bases). The CDR3 totals 17 residues. Trimming took 0 bases from V and 1 from J, leaving 14 bases between them. Germline V lookup: CDR1 SGHDT, CDR2 YYEEEE. Written as DNA, the CDR3 is TGTGCCAGCAGCTTGGCCTCGGGGGACTGGGCCAAAAACATTCAGTACTTC. Translating gives CASSLASGDWAKNIQYF.

This clone was recorded a few times. V is TRBV7-3 and J is TRBJ2-7; 8 bases match TRBD1. The CDR3 has 15 amino acids. J gave up 1 base and V 4 bases, and 6 bases lay outside the gene matches. Germline CDR1 and CDR2: SGHTA and FQGTGA. This CDR3 reads CASSSRTGRSYEQYV. CDR3 sequence (DNA): TGTGCCAGCAGCTCCCGGACAGGGCGGTCCTACGAGCAGTACGTC.

CDR3 loop: CASSLQTSFGTDTQYF. The CDR3 nucleotides read TGCGCCAGCAGCTTGCAGACCTCCTTTGGCACAGATACGCAGTATTTT. This chain joins TRBV5-1 and TRBJ2-3; unclear D gene. The germline V and J ends were trimmed by 1 base and 1 base, with 13 bases remaining between them. The V gene's germline CDR1 is SGHRS and CDR2 YFSETQ. CDR3 length: 16 residues.

V gene TRBV2 combines with J gene TRBJ1-1; tentative D call: TRBD1 (5 bases). This CDR3 spans 16 amino acids. Trimming stripped 4 bases from V and 0 bases from J, with 15 bases between. CDR1 is SNHLY, CDR2 FYNNEI, per germline. The CDR3 loop reads CASSARAVGMNTEAFF. In DNA form, the CDR3 reads TGTGCCAGCAGTGCCAGGGCGGTGGGTATGAACACTGAAGCTTTCTTT.

The chain links TRBV2 to TRBJ2-3, with TRBD2 as a possible D gene (5 bases). V was cut by 3 bases and J by 4 bases, with 14 bases left in between. The CDR3 has 15 amino acids. Germline loops: CDR1 SNHLY, CDR2 FYNNEI. The CDR3 DNA sequence: TGTGCCAGCAGTGATGGGCGGGTTGGGGCAGATACGCAGTATTTT. This encodes CASSDGRVGADTQYF.

The chain couples TRBV7-2 to TRBJ1-3; D is unclear. Deletions cut 4 bases from V and 6 bases from J, with 10 bases between. CDR1 is SGHTA, CDR2 FQGNSA, per germline. The CDR3 extends over 13 amino acids. CDR3 nucleotide sequence: TGTGCCAGCAGCTACTACTTGACAAACACCATATATTTT. It yields the protein CASSYYLTNTIYF.